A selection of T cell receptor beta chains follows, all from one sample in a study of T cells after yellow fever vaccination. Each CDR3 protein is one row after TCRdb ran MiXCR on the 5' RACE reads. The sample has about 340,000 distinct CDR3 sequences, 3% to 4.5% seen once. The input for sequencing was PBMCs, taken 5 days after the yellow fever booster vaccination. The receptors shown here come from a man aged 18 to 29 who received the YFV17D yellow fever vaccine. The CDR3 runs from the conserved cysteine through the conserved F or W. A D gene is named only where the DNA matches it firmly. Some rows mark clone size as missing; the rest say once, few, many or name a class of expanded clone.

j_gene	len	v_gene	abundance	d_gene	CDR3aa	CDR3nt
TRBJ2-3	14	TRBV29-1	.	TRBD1	CSGRTGVRRDTQYF	TGCAGCGGCCGAACAGGGGTAAGAAGAGATACGCAGTATTTT
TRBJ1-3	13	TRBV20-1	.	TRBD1	CSAGTGSGNTIYF	TGCAGTGCGGGGACAGGGTCTGGAAACACCATATATTTT
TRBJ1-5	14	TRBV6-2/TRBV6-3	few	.	CASSQATRNQPQHF	TGTGCCAGCAGTCAGGCAACACGGAATCAGCCCCAGCATTTT
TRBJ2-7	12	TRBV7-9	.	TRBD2	CASSGSGNEQYF	TGTGCCAGCTCGGGAAGCGGGAACGAGCAGTACTTC
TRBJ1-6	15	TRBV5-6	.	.	CASSLGRPGGSPLHF	TGTGCCAGCAGCTTGGGTAGGCCCGGGGGGTCACCCCTCCACTTT
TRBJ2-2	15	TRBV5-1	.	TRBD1	CASSFDRVLTGELFF	TGCGCCAGCAGCTTCGACAGGGTTTTGACCGGGGAGCTGTTTTTT
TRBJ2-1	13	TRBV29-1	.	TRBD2	CSVVTTSGQTQFF	TGCAGCGTAGTAACCACTAGCGGGCAAACGCAGTTCTTC
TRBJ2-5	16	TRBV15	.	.	CATSRPGTLSVETQYF	TGTGCCACCAGCCGTCCCGGGACTTTGAGCGTGGAGACCCAGTACTTC
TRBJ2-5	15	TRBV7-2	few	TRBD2	CASSIAGGFQETQYF	TGTGCCAGCAGCATAGCGGGGGGGTTCCAAGAGACCCAGTACTTC
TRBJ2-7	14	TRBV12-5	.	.	CASGFSDGGGEQYF	TGTGCTAGTGGTTTCTCAGACGGGGGCGGCGAGCAGTACTTC
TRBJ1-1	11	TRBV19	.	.	CASTFYTEAFF	TGTGCCAGTACGTTTTACACTGAAGCTTTCTTT
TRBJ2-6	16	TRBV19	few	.	CASSGQIDSGANVLTF	TGTGCCAGTAGCGGGCAGATTGACTCTGGGGCCAACGTCCTGACTTTC
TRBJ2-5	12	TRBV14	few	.	CASSQKQETQYF	TGTGCCAGCAGCCAAAAGCAAGAGACCCAGTACTTC
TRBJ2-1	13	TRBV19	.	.	CASNKNRVHEQFF	TGTGCCAGTAATAAGAACAGGGTCCATGAGCAGTTCTTC
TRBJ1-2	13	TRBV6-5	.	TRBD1	CASRDRTYYGYTF	TGTGCCTCGAGGGACAGAACGTACTATGGCTACACCTTC
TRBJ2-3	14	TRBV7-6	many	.	CASSPPSQTDTQYF	TGTGCCAGCAGCCCCCCGTCCCAGACAGATACGCAGTATTTT
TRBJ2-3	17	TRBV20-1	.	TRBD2	CSASRLSSGGVTDTQYF	TGCAGTGCTAGCCGTCTCAGTAGCGGGGGTGTCACAGATACGCAGTATTTT
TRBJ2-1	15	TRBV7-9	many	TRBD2	CASSVTSGGYNEQFF	TGTGCCAGCAGCGTGACTAGCGGGGGGTACAATGAGCAGTTCTTC
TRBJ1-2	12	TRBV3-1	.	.	CASSLGVLDYTF	TGTGCCAGCAGCCTTGGAGTGCTGGACTACACCTTC
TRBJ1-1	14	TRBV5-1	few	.	CASSRPEGLTEAFF	TGCGCCAGCAGTCGCCCCGAGGGGCTCACTGAAGCTTTCTTT
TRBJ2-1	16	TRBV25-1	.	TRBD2	CASSDKLAGVYNEQFF	TGTGCCAGCAGTGATAAACTAGCGGGGGTTTACAATGAGCAGTTCTTC
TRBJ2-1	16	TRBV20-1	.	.	CSAPLHARTGYNEQFF	TGCAGTGCCCCGCTCCACGCGCGCACGGGCTACAATGAGCAGTTCTTC
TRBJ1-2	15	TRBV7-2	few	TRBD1	CASSLGTGLVYGYTF	TGTGCCAGCAGCTTAGGGACAGGGTTGGTCTATGGCTACACCTTC
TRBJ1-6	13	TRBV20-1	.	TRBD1	CSAGDRVNSPLHF	TGCAGTGCTGGGGACAGGGTTAATTCACCCCTCCACTTT
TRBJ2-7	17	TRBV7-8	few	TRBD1	CASRTETGTARTYEQYF	TGTGCCAGCAGGACGGAAACCGGGACAGCTCGAACGTACGAGCAGTACTTC
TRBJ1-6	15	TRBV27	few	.	CASSPGGLGNSPLHF	TGTGCCAGCAGCCCGGGTGGGTTGGGGAATTCACCCCTCCACTTT
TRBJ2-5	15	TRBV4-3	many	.	CASSQDLTVQETQYF	TGCGCCAGCAGCCAAGATTTGACAGTACAAGAGACCCAGTACTTC
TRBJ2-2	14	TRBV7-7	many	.	CASSLAQFTGELFF	TGTGCCAGCAGCTTAGCACAGTTCACCGGGGAGCTGTTTTTT
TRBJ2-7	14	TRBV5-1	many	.	CASSLADPAYEQYF	TGCGCCAGCAGCTTGGCCGACCCGGCCTACGAGCAGTACTTC
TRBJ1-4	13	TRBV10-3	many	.	CAISEPREEKLFF	TGTGCCATCAGTGAGCCGCGTGAGGAAAAACTGTTTTTT
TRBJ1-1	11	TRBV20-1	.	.	CSAPIDTLTFF	TGCAGTGCCCCGATAGACACTTTGACTTTCTTT
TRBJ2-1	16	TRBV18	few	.	CASSPNPVGSGNEQFF	TGTGCCAGCTCACCAAACCCCGTTGGATCTGGGAATGAGCAGTTCTTC
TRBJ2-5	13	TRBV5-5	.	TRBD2	CASSREGRETQYF	TGTGCCAGCAGCAGGGAGGGCCGGGAGACCCAGTACTTC
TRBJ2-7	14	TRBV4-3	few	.	CASSQWAGSYEQYF	TGCGCCAGCAGCCAATGGGCGGGGTCTTACGAGCAGTACTTC
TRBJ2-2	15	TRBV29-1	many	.	CSVDSAGMNTGELFF	TGCAGCGTTGATAGTGCAGGGATGAACACCGGGGAGCTGTTTTTT
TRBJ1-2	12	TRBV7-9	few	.	CASSREERSYTF	TGTGCCAGCAGCAGAGAGGAAAGGAGCTACACCTTC
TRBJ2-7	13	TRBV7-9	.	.	CASSEPSSYEQYF	TGTGCCAGCAGCGAACCGAGCTCCTACGAGCAGTACTTC
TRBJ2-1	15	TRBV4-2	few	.	CASSQGGTAYNEQFF	TGTGCCAGCAGCCAGGGCGGGACAGCCTACAATGAGCAGTTCTTC
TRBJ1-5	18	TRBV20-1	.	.	CSARFGKGHQRFNQPQHF	TGCAGTGCTAGATTTGGGAAGGGACACCAGCGATTCAATCAGCCCCAGCATTTT
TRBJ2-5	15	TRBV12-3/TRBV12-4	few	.	CASSLRARRKETQYF	TGTGCCAGCAGTTTACGCGCCCGGAGGAAAGAGACCCAGTACTTC
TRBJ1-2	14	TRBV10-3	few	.	CAISEREQGDGYTF	TGTGCCATCAGTGAACGAGAGCAGGGAGATGGCTACACCTTC
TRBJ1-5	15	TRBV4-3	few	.	CASSQYLDTSWPQHF	TGCGCCAGCAGCCAATACCTGGACACCAGTTGGCCCCAGCATTTT
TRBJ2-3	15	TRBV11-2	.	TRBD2	CASRRPGLAVDTQYF	TGTGCCAGCAGAAGACCGGGACTAGCTGTAGATACGCAGTATTTT
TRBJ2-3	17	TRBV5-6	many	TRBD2	CASSPQGGGIGTDTQYF	TGTGCCAGCAGCCCGCAGGGCGGGGGGATTGGCACAGATACGCAGTATTTT
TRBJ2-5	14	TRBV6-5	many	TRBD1	CASSFGQEEETQYF	TGTGCCAGCAGTTTCGGACAGGAAGAAGAGACCCAGTACTTC
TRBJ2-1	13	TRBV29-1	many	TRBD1	CSVVAQGASEQFF	TGCAGCGTTGTAGCGCAGGGGGCGAGTGAGCAGTTCTTC
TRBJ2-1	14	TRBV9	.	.	CASTPGQPTNEQFF	TGTGCCAGCACCCCAGGACAGCCAACCAATGAGCAGTTCTTC
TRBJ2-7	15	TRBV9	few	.	CASSDRDTQPYEQYF	TGTGCCAGCAGCGACCGGGACACCCAGCCTTACGAGCAGTACTTC
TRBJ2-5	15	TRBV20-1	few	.	CSARAWDANQETQYF	TGCAGTGCTAGGGCCTGGGACGCCAACCAAGAGACCCAGTACTTC
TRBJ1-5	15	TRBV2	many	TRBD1	CASQEDRVGNQPQHF	TGTGCCAGCCAGGAGGACAGGGTAGGCAATCAGCCCCAGCATTTT
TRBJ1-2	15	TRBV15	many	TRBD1	CATSRLGQMAGGYTF	TGTGCCACCAGCAGATTGGGACAGATGGCAGGTGGCTACACCTTC
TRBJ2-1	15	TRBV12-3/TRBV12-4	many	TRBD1	CASSRPGTGVDEQFF	TGTGCCAGCTCCCGCCCCGGGACAGGGGTGGATGAGCAGTTCTTC
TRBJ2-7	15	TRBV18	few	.	CASSPPGTFTYEQYF	TGTGCCAGCTCACCACCGGGGACATTCACCTACGAGCAGTACTTC
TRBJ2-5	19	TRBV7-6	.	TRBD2	CASLGRPFSGGPKGETQYF	TGTGCCAGCCTAGGGCGACCTTTTAGCGGGGGGCCGAAAGGAGAGACCCAGTACTTC
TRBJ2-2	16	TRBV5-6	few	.	CASSVIFAANTGELFF	TGTGCCAGCAGCGTAATCTTCGCAGCCAACACCGGGGAGCTGTTTTTT
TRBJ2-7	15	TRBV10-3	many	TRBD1	CAISFPGGSAYEQYF	TGTGCCATCAGTTTCCCAGGGGGCAGCGCCTACGAGCAGTACTTC
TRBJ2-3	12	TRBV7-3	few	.	CASSLQGGSQYF	TGTGCCAGCAGCTTACAGGGGGGATCGCAGTATTTT
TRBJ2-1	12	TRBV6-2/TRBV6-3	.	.	CASSYGVNEQFF	TGTGCCAGCAGTTATGGGGTGAATGAGCAGTTCTTC
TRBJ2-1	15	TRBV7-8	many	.	CASSLDHGDYNEQFF	TGTGCCAGCAGCTTAGACCACGGTGACTACAATGAGCAGTTCTTC